The rows below give T cell receptor beta chains drawn from one sample of a study of cytomegalovirus exposure and HLA in healthy donors. The protocol was immunoSEQ multiplex PCR, while the TCRdb copy is restricted to in-frame clones and leaves out a portion. This sample has 150,000 to 250,000 clones, with 79% found just once. The sample taken for sequencing was PBMCs. Receptors were obtained from a woman in her twenties or thirties in good health and CMV-seropositive. Both conserved end residues are part of each CDR3. The D gene is left open where the match is weak. Clone size is stated in some rows and not others, as once, few, many or a class when expanded.

J,V,size,D,CDR3,DNA
TRBJ1-6,TRBV27,-,-,CASSLMALNNSPLHF,TGTGCCAGCAGTTTAATGGCCTTAAATAATTCACCCCTCCACTTT
TRBJ2-2,TRBV9,-,TRBD2,CASTFMAGGTGELFF,TGTGCCAGCACATTTATGGCGGGGGGGACCGGGGAGCTGTTTTTT
TRBJ2-2,TRBV7-9,-,TRBD1,CASSHRDSLTGELFF,TGTGCCAGCAGCCACCGGGACAGCCTCACCGGGGAGCTGTTTTTT
TRBJ2-1,TRBV7-2,-,-,CASSLRWNEQFF,TGTGCCAGCAGCCTGCGGTGGAATGAGCAGTTCTTC
TRBJ2-3,TRBV11-2,-,TRBD2,CASSPLQGSGRLNTQYF,TGTGCCAGCAGCCCCCTGCAGGGTAGCGGGAGATTAAATACGCAGTATTTT
TRBJ1-2,TRBV6-1,-,-,CASRKPTASYGYTF,TGTGCCAGCAGGAAACCGACAGCCTCCTATGGCTACACCTTC
TRBJ2-7,TRBV7-8,-,-,CASSLRGTDSYEQYF,TGTGCCAGCAGCTTGCGCGGGACAGACTCCTACGAGCAGTACTTC
TRBJ1-2,TRBV9,-,-,CASSVDLAAAANYGYTF,TGTGCCAGCAGCGTAGATCTCGCCGCGGCCGCTAACTATGGCTACACCTTC
TRBJ2-3,TRBV11-2,-,-,CASSLGWGGTTDTQYF,TGTGCCAGCAGCTTAGGGTGGGGGGGCACTACAGATACGCAGTATTTT
TRBJ2-3,TRBV20-1,few,-,CSARVSDTQYF,TGCAGTGCTAGAGTATCAGATACGCAGTATTTT
TRBJ2-3,TRBV6-1,-,-,CASKQGSSTDTQYF,TGTGCCAGCAAGCAGGGGTCGAGCACAGATACGCAGTATTTT
TRBJ1-2,TRBV9,-,-,CASSVGQSYGYTF,TGTGCCAGCAGCGTAGGACAGAGCTATGGCTACACCTTC
TRBJ1-1,TRBV14,-,TRBD1,CASNQGDRGRTEAFF,TGTGCCAGCAACCAAGGGGACAGGGGGCGGACTGAAGCTTTCTTT
TRBJ1-1,TRBV27,-,-,CASSLGARPDGGTNTEAFF,TGTGCCAGCAGTTTAGGGGCCAGGCCGGACGGGGGAACGAACACTGAAGCTTTCTTT
TRBJ1-1,TRBV18,-,-,CASSPRRANTNTEAFF,TGTGCCAGCTCACCCCGGCGGGCGAACACAAACACTGAAGCTTTCTTT
TRBJ1-1,TRBV27,-,-,CASSQQGNTEAFF,TGTGCCAGCAGTCAACAGGGGAACACTGAAGCTTTCTTT
TRBJ2-1,TRBV30,-,TRBD2,CAWSVSGGRADEQFF,TGTGCCTGGAGTGTAAGCGGCGGGAGGGCCGATGAGCAGTTCTTC
TRBJ2-5,TRBV27,-,-,CASSPRTQETQYF,TGTGCCAGCAGTCCAAGGACACAAGAGACCCAGTACTTC
TRBJ2-1,TRBV4-3,-,-,CASSQDLDGGPYNEQFF,TGCGCCAGCAGCCAAGATCTGGACGGGGGGCCTTACAATGAGCAGTTCTTC
TRBJ1-2,TRBV2,-,-,CASSDVRKTREEYGYTF,TGTGCCAGCAGTGATGTGCGGAAAACCCGAGAAGAATATGGCTACACCTTC
TRBJ1-1,TRBV6-5,-,-,CASSYRSSGNTEAFF,TGTGCCAGCAGTTACCGGAGCAGCGGCAACACTGAAGCTTTCTTT
TRBJ1-1,TRBV5-1,-,-,CASSLVRGDEAFF,TGCGCCAGCAGCTTGGTTCGCGGGGACGAAGCTTTCTTT
TRBJ2-5,TRBV5-5,-,TRBD2,CASNRGGTSGVETQYF,TGTGCCAGCAACCGGGGGGGGACTTCAGGGGTGGAGACCCAGTACTTC
TRBJ2-7,TRBV5-4,-,TRBD1,CASSVTGAYSYEQYF,TGTGCCAGCAGCGTGACAGGGGCCTACTCCTACGAGCAGTACTTC
TRBJ1-1,TRBV5-1,-,-,CASSLTGNTEAFF,TGCGCCAGCAGCTTAACGGGAAACACTGAAGCTTTCTTT
TRBJ2-6,TRBV19,-,TRBD1,CASRIPGQGSTGANVLTF,TGTGCCAGTAGGATACCGGGACAGGGTTCCACTGGGGCCAACGTCCTGACTTTC
TRBJ2-1,TRBV12-5,-,-,CASGPSTYNEQFF,TGTGCTAGTGGCCCTAGTACCTACAATGAGCAGTTCTTC
TRBJ2-7,TRBV10-2,-,TRBD1,CASSEGHRGLYEQYF,TGCGCCAGCAGTGAGGGACACAGGGGCCTCTACGAGCAGTACTTC
TRBJ2-5,TRBV7-9,-,-,CASSLRDTLQETQYF,TGTGCCAGCAGCCTCCGGGACACCTTACAAGAGACCCAGTACTTC
TRBJ2-7,TRBV27,-,-,CATRRGGDYEQYF,TGTGCCACCCGAAGAGGGGGGGACTACGAGCAGTACTTC
TRBJ2-7,TRBV11-3,-,TRBD1,CASSRIAPLRGYYEQYF,TGTGCCAGCAGCCGAATTGCGCCTCTCAGGGGGTACTACGAGCAGTACTTC
TRBJ2-1,TRBV15,-,TRBD1,CATSEDRASNEQFF,TGTGCCACCAGCGAGGACAGGGCGTCCAATGAGCAGTTCTTC
TRBJ2-5,TRBV2,-,TRBD2,CASSESSGGFSGETQYF,TGTGCCAGCAGTGAGTCTAGCGGGGGATTCTCGGGGGAGACCCAGTACTTC
TRBJ1-2,TRBV6-1,-,-,CASSEHSQASVGGYTF,TGTGCCAGCAGTGAACATTCTCAGGCCTCAGTCGGTGGCTACACCTTC